These 7 T cell receptor beta chains were all obtained from the same sample, sequenced in a study of shared clonotypes between healthy human individuals. Data came from immunoSEQ multiplex PCR; TCRdb stores just in-frame clones and leaves some out. The table has fewer than 1.4 million clones, approximately 80% seen once. Input material: memory CD4+ T cells from PBMCs. Regarding subset: CD45RA-negative fraction. The receptors were sampled from a man younger than 35 in good health. Some clones in this sample may be carry-over from other donors' samples.

In its sample, this clone is medium-sized. This same CDR3 is encoded by further DNA sequences in the sample. The chain uses TRBV29-1 and TRBJ1-1; possibly TRBD1 for D (5 bases). The CDR3 sequence is 15 residues long. The germline CDR1 and CDR2 sequences are SQVTM and ANQGSEA. With 4 bases removed from V and 0 bases from J, the gap between germline ends came to 15 bases. CDR3 DNA sequence: TGCAGCGTTGCGGACGGGTGGGGGATGAACACTGAAGCTTTCTTT. Its translation: CSVADGWGMNTEAFF. Complete variable domain (other parts from reference TRBV29-1 and TRBJ1-1): SAVISQKPSRDICQRGTSLTIQCQVDSQVTMMFWYRQQPGQSLTLIATANQGSEATYESGFVIDKFPISRPNLTFSTLTVSNMSPEDSSIYLCSVADGWGMNTEAFFGQGTRLTVV.

V gene TRBV14 combines with J gene TRBJ2-1, with 13 bases identical to TRBD2. Germline lookup yields CDR1 SGHDN and CDR2 FVKESK. V shed 8 bases, J shed 1 base, and the junction held 14 bases outside the gene matches. CDR3 length equals 19 residues. CDR3 bases: TGTGCCAGCCCCATCTCCGGGACTAGCGGGACCCCTTCCTACAATGAGCAGTTCTTC. It translates to CASPISGTSGTPSYNEQFF. The whole variable domain, remainder taken from reference TRBV14 and TRBJ2-1, is EAGVTQFPSHSVIEKGQTVTLRCDPISGHDNLYWYRRVMGKEIKFLLHFVKESKQDESGMPNNRFLAERTGGTYSTLKVQPAELEDSGVYFCASPISGTSGTPSYNEQFFGPGTRLTVL.

The rearrangement uses TRBV7-2 and TRBJ1-2; D unclear. The CDR3 covers 13 residues. V was shortened by 3 bases and J by 4 bases, with 9 bases between the two germline ends. CDR1 and CDR2 from the germline V gene are SGHTA and FQGNSA. The DNA for the CDR3 is TGTGCCAGCAGCTTCCGGGAGGGCTATGGCTACACCTTC. Translated: CASSFREGYGYTF.

This chain links TRBV28 with TRBJ1-1; 9 nucleotides match TRBD1. The CDR3 consists of 17 residues. The germline V gene has CDR1 MDHEN and CDR2 SYDVKM. The J segment lost 5 bases and the V segment lost 4 bases, leaving 14 bases of the junction unmatched. CDR3 protein: CASSSLQGARAYTEAFF. CDR3 bases: TGTGCCAGCAGTTCCCTACAGGGGGCGCGCGCATATACTGAAGCTTTCTTT.

V is TRBV5-6 and J is TRBJ1-3; D uncertain. CDR3 length: 15 residues. V was pared by 0 bases and J by 0 bases, with 7 bases between. CDR1 is SGHDT and CDR2 is YYEEEE in the germline V gene. The CDR3 sequence is CASSLGVYSGNTIYF. The CDR3 DNA reads TGTGCCAGCAGCTTGGGTGTATACTCTGGAAACACCATATATTTT.

In this sample, this clone turned up many times. This chain joins TRBV4-2 and TRBJ1-1; D remains unclear. CDR1 is LGHNA and CDR2 is YNFKEQ in the germline V gene. Trimming left V 4 bases short and J 1 base short, with 16 bases between. This CDR3 is 16 amino acids long. The CDR3: CASSLEEGYPNTEAFF. CDR3 in DNA: TGTGCCAGCAGCCTAGAAGAAGGGTATCCGAACACTGAAGCTTTCTTT.

The rearrangement uses TRBV7-9 and TRBJ1-2; D is uncertain. The germline CDR1 and CDR2 sequences are SEHNR and FQNEAQ (reference sequence). The CDR3 contains 12 residues. The V gene lost 8 bases and the J gene lost 1 base, with 8 bases spanning the gap. The CDR3 coding sequence is TGTGCCAGCTCAGGCAATAACTATGGCTACACCTTC. Translated, it gives CASSGNNYGYTF. The full variable domain, in which reference TRBV7-9 and TRBJ1-2 provide the parts outside the CDR3, is DTGVSQNPRHKITKRGQNVTFRCDPISEHNRLYWYRQTLGQGPEFLTYFQNEAQLEKSRLLSDRFSAERPKGSFSTLEIQRTEQGDSAMYLCASSGNNYGYTFGSGTRLTVV.